This TCR beta chain was retrieved from a study of identical twins. The study, taken as a whole, reports: Abundant cord blood beta clonotypes carried fewer insertions; memory repertoires showed none. Sequences that were beta out-of-frame showed weaker excess twin sharing.

This clonotype has a handful of counts. Its antigen is unknown. Through template switching, a universal primer site was introduced, and the cDNA contained unique molecular identifiers. TCRdb used MiXCR to reprocess the 5' RACE reads, holding one entry per CDR3 protein. The sample lists approximately 620,000 distinct CDR3 sequences, approximately 9% occurring once. These records were also assigned to another study, of yellow fever vaccine responses in identical twins. That report adds: The authors reported partly convergent, partly personalized vaccine responses in identical twins.

The sample taken for sequencing was PBMCs. The TCR comes from a woman in her late teens or twenties in good health.

DNA for the CDR3: TGTGCCAGCAGCTTAGGGACAGGGGATGGCAATGAGCAGTTCTTC. Its translation: CASSLGTGDGNEQFF. The genes are TRBV7-9 and TRBJ2-1; 9 bases are shared with TRBD1. The CDR3 is made up of 15 amino acids. Per germline, CDR1 SEHNR and CDR2 FQNEAQ (reference sequence). V gave up 1 base and J gave up 6 bases; unmatched junction bases: 4.